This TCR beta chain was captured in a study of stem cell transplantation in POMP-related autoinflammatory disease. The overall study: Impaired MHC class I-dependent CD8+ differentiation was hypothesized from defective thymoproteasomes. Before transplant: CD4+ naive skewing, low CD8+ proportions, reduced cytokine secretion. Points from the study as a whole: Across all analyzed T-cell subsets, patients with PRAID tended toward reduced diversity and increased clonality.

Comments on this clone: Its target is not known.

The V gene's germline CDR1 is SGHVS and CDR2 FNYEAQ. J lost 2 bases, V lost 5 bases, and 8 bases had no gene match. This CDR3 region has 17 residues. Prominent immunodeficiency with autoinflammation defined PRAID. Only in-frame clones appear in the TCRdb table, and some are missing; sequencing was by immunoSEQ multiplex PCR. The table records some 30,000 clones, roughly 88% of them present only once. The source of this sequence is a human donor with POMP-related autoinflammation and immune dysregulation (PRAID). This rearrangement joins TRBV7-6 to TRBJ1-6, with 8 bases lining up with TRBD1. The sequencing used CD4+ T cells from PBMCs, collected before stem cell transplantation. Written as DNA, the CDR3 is TGTGCCAGCAGCCCCGGACAGGGTGCAACCTATAATTCACCCCTCCACTTT. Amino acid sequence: CASSPGQGATYNSPLHF.